This TCR beta chain was identified during a study of blood T cell repertoires in COVID-19. On the study more broadly: The United States, Italy and Spain supplied acute and convalescent COVID-19 samples.

Assay used: immunoSEQ multiplex PCR; TCRdb lists only in-frame clones, some missing. The data contain roughly 92,000 clones, around 87% of them seen just once; the ten biggest clones take up less than 5%. The trim removed 2 bases at V and 8 bases at J, leaving 4 bases unmatched. Germline V gene data show CDR1 as KGHSH and CDR2 as LQKENI. The CDR3 has 13 residues. The V gene is TRBV18, the J gene TRBJ2-7, with 9 bases lining up with TRBD2. The sequence was collected from an elderly woman with acute or convalescent COVID-19. Sequencing was carried out using peripheral blood. CDR3 residues: CASSPLAGEKQYF. The CDR3 DNA reads TGTGCCAGCTCACCATTAGCGGGAGAGAAGCAGTACTTC.